The clone carrying this TCR beta chain was counted at least ten times. These data are taken from a study of T-cell memory formation after mild COVID-19. The CDR3 contains 13 residues. Trimming stripped 1 base from V and 5 bases from J, with 7 bases between. Germline assignment: CDR1 SGHRS and CDR2 YFSETQ. 5'RACE with constant-segment primers built TCRalpha and TCRbeta cDNA libraries with UMIs. TCRdb re-derived calls from the 5' RACE reads in MiXCR, one entry per CDR3 protein. The table has just under 350,000 distinct CDR3 sequences, over 10% seen once. Material: PBMCs or a T cell subset sorted from them (not recorded which). J is TRBJ2-1 and V is TRBV5-1; no clear D gene. The sequence was collected from a man between 18 and 35 years old who had mild COVID-19 (a few samples of this study predate the infection). Cell type and time point are not known. CDR3: CASSLSTNNEQFF. As DNA, the CDR3 is TGCGCCAGCAGCTTGTCCACTAACAATGAGCAGTTCTTC.